This T cell receptor (beta chain) derives from a study of shared clonotypes between healthy human individuals. The study's findings and limits: For naive CD4 cells, approximately 5% of clonotypes were shared across four donors.

As concerns this clone: Its antigen is unidentified.

Splitting the CD4+ cells yielded a CD45RA+ naive subset and a CD45RA-negative memory subset. The authors distributed each subset's genomic DNA evenly over several immunoSEQ plates. Replicate sorted-subset PCRs were loaded with around 200 ng DNA, about 31,000 T cell genomes. Some clones are missing from TCRdb's copy, which holds only in-frame ones; the method was immunoSEQ multiplex PCR. This sample has about 2.4 million clones, with just over 90% found just once. CDR3 size: 13 residues. In germline, CDR1 is SGHAT, CDR2 FQNNGV. Trimming shortened V by 5 bases and J by 4 bases, and 11 bases separated the two germline ends.

The clonotype comes from a man aged 18 to 35 in good health. The rearrangement joins TRBV11-2 to TRBJ1-2; weak D call: TRBD1 (5 bases). Sample: naive CD4+ T cells sorted from blood. The subset was: CD45RA+ positively selected. The CDR3 nucleotides read TGTGCCAGCAGCCAGGAGGGGATCTATGGCTACACCTTC. It yields the protein CASSQEGIYGYTF.